This TCR beta chain emerged from a study of control samples from healthy donors and cancer patients. Only in-frame clones appear in the TCRdb table, and some are missing; sequencing was by immunoSEQ multiplex PCR. The profile shows 85,000 to 100,000 clones, 80% to 95% of them singletons. This CDR3 region has 13 residues. The V gene lost 0 bases and the J gene lost 7 bases, with 9 bases spanning the gap. Germline loops: CDR1 MNHEY, CDR2 SVGAGI. The sequencing sample was made of blood. The genes are TRBV6-5 and TRBJ1-1, with TRBD1 as a possible D gene (5 bases). This clonotype originated in a man aged 18 to 30 in good health. The CDR3 region is CASSYSSGFEAFF. The CDR3 DNA follows: TGTGCCAGCAGTTACTCTTCAGGGTTTGAAGCTTTCTTT.